This is a list of T cell receptor beta chains from one sample in a study of metastatic and nonmetastatic thyroid tumors. TCRdb called clones again from the PCR reads with MiXCR. The table includes about 14,000 clones, around 28% detected once. Sequenced: tumor tissue. These receptors came from a female donor with papillary thyroid cancer or a benign thyroid nodule (not recorded which). Some clones in this sample may be carry-over from other donors' samples. CDR3s include the opening cysteine and the closing phenylalanine or tryptophan. D genes are given only for firm matches. Expanded clones are given a class, and other clones once, few, many or no size at all.

V: TRBV6-4; D: TRBD2; size: -; J: TRBJ2-3; CDR3: CASSEKTSGSDTQYF; DNA: TGTGCCAGCAGTGAGAAGACTAGCGGATCAGATACGCAGTATTTT
V: TRBV15; D: -; size: -; J: TRBJ1-5; CDR3: CATSRGNQPQHF; DNA: TGTGCCACCAGCAGAGGGAATCAGCCCCAGCATTTT
V: TRBV4-1; D: TRBD2; size: few; J: TRBJ2-1; CDR3: CASSQVSLAGGLDEQFF; DNA: TGCGCCAGCAGCCAAGTCAGTCTAGCGGGAGGTCTCGATGAGCAGTTCTTC
V: TRBV19; D: TRBD1; size: medium-sized; J: TRBJ1-5; CDR3: CASSDGQGGRQPQHF; DNA: TGTGCCAGTAGTGACGGACAGGGGGGAAGACAGCCCCAGCATTTT
V: TRBV28; D: -; size: few; J: TRBJ1-4; CDR3: CASRKRQDNEKLFF; DNA: TGTGCCAGCAGGAAGCGACAGGATAATGAAAAACTGTTTTTT
V: TRBV4-2; D: TRBD1; size: many; J: TRBJ2-7; CDR3: CASSQGQFFYEQYF; DNA: TGTGCCAGCAGCCAGGGACAGTTCTTCTACGAGCAGTACTTC
V: TRBV3-1; D: TRBD2; size: -; J: TRBJ2-1; CDR3: CASSQELAGYNEQFF; DNA: TGTGCCAGCAGCCAAGAACTAGCGGGCTACAATGAGCAGTTCTTC
V: TRBV2; D: -; size: many; J: TRBJ2-3; CDR3: CASSLAREGTDTQYF; DNA: TGTGCCAGCAGTCTAGCGCGAGAGGGCACAGATACGCAGTATTTT
V: TRBV30; D: TRBD1; size: -; J: TRBJ1-2; CDR3: CAWSGDRDGYTF; DNA: TGTGCCTGGAGTGGAGACAGGGATGGCTACACCTTC
V: TRBV6-1; D: TRBD2; size: -; J: TRBJ2-1; CDR3: CASSGIRLAGGREQFF; DNA: TGTGCCAGCAGCGGGATTAGACTAGCGGGAGGTCGTGAGCAGTTCTTC
V: TRBV7-2; D: -; size: -; J: TRBJ2-7; CDR3: CASSLEQPASEQYF; DNA: TGTGCCAGCAGCTTAGAGCAACCAGCTTCTGAGCAGTACTTC
V: TRBV6-1; D: -; size: -; J: TRBJ1-6; CDR3: CASSEANRRPLHF; DNA: TGTGCCAGCAGTGAAGCCAACCGACGACCCCTCCACTTT
V: TRBV28; D: -; size: -; J: TRBJ1-5; CDR3: CASTPGGQPQHF; DNA: TGTGCCAGCACCCCCGGAGGGCAGCCCCAGCATTTT
V: TRBV28; D: -; size: many; J: TRBJ1-2; CDR3: CASSSGWDNYGYTF; DNA: TGTGCCAGCAGTTCAGGGTGGGATAACTATGGCTACACCTTC
V: TRBV6-2/TRBV6-3; D: -; size: few; J: TRBJ1-6; CDR3: CASSYSGVGSLHF; DNA: TGTGCCAGCAGTTACTCCGGGGTTGGATCCCTCCACTTT
V: TRBV5-1; D: -; size: -; J: TRBJ2-3; CDR3: CSSRGGPNTDTQYF; DNA: TGCTCCAGTAGGGGGGGACCTAACACAGATACGCAGTATTTT
V: TRBV6-1; D: -; size: -; J: TRBJ2-7; CDR3: CASSVDSTYEQYF; DNA: TGTGCCAGCAGTGTGGACAGTACCTACGAGCAGTACTTC
V: TRBV18; D: TRBD1; size: many; J: TRBJ2-7; CDR3: CASSSDRGSDEQYF; DNA: TGTGCCAGCTCATCCGACAGGGGGTCCGACGAGCAGTACTTC